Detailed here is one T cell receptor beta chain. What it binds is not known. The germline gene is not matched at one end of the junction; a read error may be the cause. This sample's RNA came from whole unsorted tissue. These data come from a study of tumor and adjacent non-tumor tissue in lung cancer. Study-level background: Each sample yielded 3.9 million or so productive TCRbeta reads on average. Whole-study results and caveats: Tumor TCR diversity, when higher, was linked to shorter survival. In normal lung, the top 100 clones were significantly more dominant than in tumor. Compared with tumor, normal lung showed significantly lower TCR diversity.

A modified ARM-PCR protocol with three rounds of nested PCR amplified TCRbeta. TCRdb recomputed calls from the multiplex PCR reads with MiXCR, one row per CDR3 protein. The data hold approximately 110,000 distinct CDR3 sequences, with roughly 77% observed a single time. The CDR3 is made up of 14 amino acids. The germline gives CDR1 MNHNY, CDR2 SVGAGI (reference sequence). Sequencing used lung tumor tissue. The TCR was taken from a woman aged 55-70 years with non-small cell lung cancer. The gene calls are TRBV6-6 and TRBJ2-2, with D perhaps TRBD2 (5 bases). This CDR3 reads CGSSYQTNTGELFF. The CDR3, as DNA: TGTGGCAGCAGTTACCAGACGAACACCGGGGAACTGTTTTTT.